The clone carrying this T cell receptor (beta chain) appeared once. This sample is part of a study of shared clonotypes between healthy human individuals. Per sorted-subset replicate PCR, input was approximately 0.2 ug DNA, representing about 30,000 T cell genomes. Clones were read by immunoSEQ multiplex PCR, and TCRdb kept only the in-frame ones, dropping some. The data show roughly 2,500,000 clones, with roughly 93% seen just once and approximately 0.36% held by the top ten. Germline lookup yields CDR1 SGDLS and CDR2 YYNGEE. This CDR3 is 14 amino acids long. Sequenced input: naive CD4+ T cells from PBMCs. Sample subset: CD45RA+ positively selected. This receptor was taken from a man younger than 35 in good health. Some clones in this sample may be carry-over from other donors' samples. V and J are TRBV9 and TRBJ2-5; D remains ambiguous. The J call is uncertain, as TRBJ2-7 better fits the DNA end. For the CDR3, the DNA is TGTGCCAGCAGCGGACGGACGCCGTTCTCCGAGCAGTACTTC. Its protein product is CASSGRTPFSEQYF.